These 28 T cell receptor beta chains were all obtained from the same sample, sequenced in a study of T cell responses to AZD1222 COVID-19 vaccine. Sequencing was performed with immunoSEQ multiplex PCR; in TCRdb, only in-frame clones are kept and a portion is missing. The data hold 110,000 to 150,000 clones, with approximately 90% observed a single time. The input for sequencing was peripheral blood, taken on day 0 of AZD1222 vaccination. The receptors originated from an adult in good health.

This chain uses TRBV4-1 with TRBJ1-1; D is perhaps TRBD1 (5 bases). In germline, CDR1 is MGHRA, CDR2 YSYEKL. V lost 1 base, J lost 11 bases, and 20 bases lay in between. CDR3 length: 15 amino acids. The CDR3 DNA sequence: TGCGCCAGCAGCCAAGGGCAGGGAAGGGACGAAATGGCTTTCTTT. This sequence encodes CASSQGQGRDEMAFF.

The genes are TRBV2 and TRBJ1-5; D is possibly TRBD1 (6 bases). This CDR3 region has 17 residues. The germline V gene encodes CDR1 SNHLY and CDR2 FYNNEI. Trimming took off 2 bases at V and 7 bases at J, with 21 bases between the two ends. The CDR3 DNA is TGTGCCAGCAGTGAACCCCCCAGGGCCAGGGGAGGGCAGCCCCAGCATTTT. Encoded protein: CASSEPPRARGGQPQHF.

The rearrangement links TRBV2 to TRBJ1-6, with D possibly being TRBD1 (5 bases). Germline V gene lookup returns CDR1 SNHLY and CDR2 FYNNEI. The V end was cut by 5 bases, the J end by 7 bases, with 12 bases between. The CDR3 length is 14 residues. As DNA, the CDR3 is TGTGCCAGCAGTAAGACAGCTCGCAATTCACCCCTCCACTTT. As protein: CASSKTARNSPLHF.

The V gene is TRBV5-1, the J gene TRBJ2-6; possible D gene TRBD1, 5 bases. Per the germline V gene, CDR1 is SGHRS and CDR2 is YFSETQ. The V and J ends lost 7 bases and 0 bases respectively, with 11 bases between them. This CDR3 has 15 residues. CDR3 in amino acids: CASGSGASGANVLTF. The CDR3 DNA reads TGCGCCAGCGGTTCTGGGGCCTCTGGGGCCAACGTCCTGACTTTC.

This clone occurred once. The CDR3, as DNA: TGTGCCAGCAGTGAAAAGCAGGGATTATCCTACGAGCAGTACTTC. Residues: CASSEKQGLSYEQYF. The rearrangement uses TRBV6-1 and TRBJ2-7, with D possibly TRBD1 on 5 matching bases. Germline assignment: CDR1 MNHNS and CDR2 SASEGT. V was shortened by 2 bases and J by 1 base, with 12 bases between the two germline ends. The CDR3 runs to 15 residues.

The CDR3 region is CASSVEGTSPLHF. The CDR3 DNA reads TGTGCCAGCAGCGTAGAGGGAACATCACCCCTCCACTTT. The chain employs TRBV9 and TRBJ1-6; D unclear. CDR1 and CDR2 (germline): SGDLS, YYNGEE. V lost 0 bases to trimming and J lost 10 bases, with 8 bases between them. The CDR3 contains 13 residues.

This chain links TRBV11-3 with TRBJ2-3; D perhaps matches TRBD2 (5 bases). Trimming removed 2 bases at V and 0 bases at J, with 6 bases between. CDR1 SGHNT and CDR2 YENEEA come from the germline V gene. The CDR3 contains 14 residues. The CDR3 coding sequence is TGTGCCAGCAGCTTAATAGCGAGCACAGATACGCAGTATTTT. Its translation is CASSLIASTDTQYF.

The chain carries TRBV6-5 and TRBJ1-2; D gene unclear. The CDR3 totals 12 residues. Germline V CDR1 and CDR2: MNHEY, SVGAGI. Between the trimmed V and J ends, which lost 5 bases and 8 bases, there was a span of 12 bases. The chain's CDR3 is CASSHGRYGYTF. In DNA form, the CDR3 reads TGTGCCAGCAGTCACGGGAGGTACGGCTACACCTTC.

The chain uses TRBV7-8 and TRBJ2-2; 11 nucleotides match TRBD1. J lost 5 bases, V lost 4 bases, and 3 bases had no gene match. There are 15 residues in the CDR3. Germline V gene sequence: CDR1 SGHVS, CDR2 FQNEAQ. The CDR3 here is CASSYGTGGTGELFF. In nucleotides, the CDR3 is TGTGCCAGCAGCTACGGGACAGGGGGGACCGGGGAGCTGTTTTTT.

This clone was detected once. The CDR3, as DNA: TGTGCCAGTATACGACCAGAGGATGAAAAACTGTTTTTT. It encodes CASIRPEDEKLFF. The chain has TRBV19 and TRBJ1-4; D not certain. The germline gives CDR1 LNHDA, CDR2 SQIVND (reference sequence). V lost 7 bases and J lost 6, with 12 bases in between. The CDR3 sequence is 13 residues long.

The chain couples TRBV2 to TRBJ1-2; D is ambiguous. Germline V gene lookup returns CDR1 SNHLY and CDR2 FYNNEI. V lost 0 bases, J lost 4 bases, and 9 bases lay in between. This CDR3 region has 14 residues. The CDR3 spells CASSEAPQIYGYTF. The CDR3 DNA reads TGTGCCAGCAGTGAAGCTCCGCAGATCTATGGCTACACCTTC.

In its sample, this clone was seen once. This sequence joins TRBV28 and TRBJ2-7; 12 nucleotides agree with TRBD1. The CDR3 loop spans 14 amino acids. CDR1 and CDR2 from the germline V gene are MDHEN and SYDVKM. Germline trimming cut 6 bases from V and 4 bases from J; bases unmatched to any gene: 4. Here the CDR3 DNA reads TGTGCCAGCAGCGGGACAGGGGGCGCGTACGAGCAGTACTTC. This encodes CASSGTGGAYEQYF. Together with reference TRBV28 and TRBJ2-7, the CDR3 gives the full variable domain: DVKVTQSSRYLVKRTGEKVFLECVQDMDHENMFWYRQDPGLGLRLIYFSYDVKMKEKGDIPEGYSVSREKKERFSLILESASTNQTSMYLCASSGTGGAYEQYFGPGTRLTVT.

This chain connects TRBV4-3 to TRBJ1-1; 8 nucleotides agree with TRBD1. In germline, CDR1 is LGHNA, CDR2 YSLEER. The length of the CDR3 is 16 residues. The V segment lost 3 bases and the J segment 2 bases; nucleotides outside the gene matches: 8. The CDR3 region has the DNA TGCGCCAGCAGCCACCCCGACAGGGGTACCAACACTGAAGCTTTCTTT. Translation gives CASSHPDRGTNTEAFF.

V and J are TRBV7-2 and TRBJ1-4; D unresolved. The germline V gene encodes CDR1 SGHTA and CDR2 FQGNSA. The CDR3 contains 17 residues. Trimming shortened V by 1 base and J by 0 bases, and 12 bases separated the two germline ends. The CDR3 loop reads CASSLVTYQTTNEKLFF. DNA for the CDR3: TGTGCCAGCAGCTTAGTCACGTATCAAACAACTAATGAAAAACTGTTTTTT.

The count of this clone is one. DNA for the CDR3: TGTGCCAGCAGCCTAGGACGGGTCTCCTACAATGAGCAGTTCTTC. Translating it yields CASSLGRVSYNEQFF. The chain recombines TRBV5-5 with TRBJ2-1; no clear D gene. The CDR3 sequence is 15 residues long. Germline assignment: CDR1 SGHKS and CDR2 YYEKEE (reference sequence). The V end was cut by 4 bases, the J end by 0 bases, with 11 bases between. The full variable domain, in which reference TRBV5-5 and TRBJ2-1 provide the parts outside the CDR3, is DAGVTQSPTHLIKTRGQQVTLRCSPISGHKSVSWYQQVLGQGPQFIFQYYEKEERGRGNFPDRFSARQFPNYSSELNVNALLLGDSALYLCASSLGRVSYNEQFFGPGTRLTVL.

The chain has TRBV28 and TRBJ1-2, with TRBD1 matching 11 bases. The CDR3 spans 12 residues. Unmatched junction bases numbered 1, after V lost 8 bases and J lost 5 bases. In germline, CDR1 is MDHEN, CDR2 SYDVKM. CDR3 sequence (DNA): TGTGCCAGCGGGGACAGGGGGTATGGCTACACCTTC. Its protein product is CASGDRGYGYTF.

V gene TRBV27 combines with J gene TRBJ2-1; a possible D gene is TRBD2 (5 bases). The CDR3 has 17 residues. Deletions cut 1 base from V and 6 bases from J, with 19 bases between. CDR1 and CDR2 (germline): MNHEY, SMNVEV (reference sequence). The CDR3 loop is CASSLFSGSPLLNEQFF. The CDR3 nucleotides are TGTGCCAGCAGTTTATTTTCGGGATCACCCCTCCTCAATGAGCAGTTCTTC.

The gene calls are TRBV28 and TRBJ1-4; D is perhaps TRBD1 (6 bases). CDR3 length: 15 residues. V dropped 4 bases and J dropped 3 bases, with 12 bases sitting between them. CDR1 is MDHEN, CDR2 SYDVKM, per germline. CDR3 sequence: CASSWRGAANEKLFF. The CDR3 DNA sequence: TGTGCCAGCAGTTGGCGGGGGGCGGCTAATGAAAAACTGTTTTTT.

This clone was observed a handful of times. The CDR3 sequence: CASSLDPVARNTIYF. DNA of the CDR3: TGTGCCAGCAGCTTAGACCCAGTCGCAAGAAACACCATATATTTT. V usage is TRBV7-9 and J usage is TRBJ1-3; no reliable D call. Trimming removed 1 base at V and 5 bases at J, with 12 bases between. The CDR3 runs to 15 residues. Per germline, CDR1 SEHNR and CDR2 FQNEAQ (reference sequence).

The chain uses TRBV18 and TRBJ1-1, with 7 bases fitting TRBD1. The V and J ends lost 6 bases and 1 base, in that order; junction bases with no gene match: 8. Germline CDR1 and CDR2: KGHSH and LQKENI. The CDR3 has 15 residues. The CDR3 bases are TGTGCCAGCTCCCCATCAGGGGGAAAGAACACTGAAGCTTTCTTT. Translation gives CASSPSGGKNTEAFF.

The rearrangement joins TRBV6-5 to TRBJ2-3; 8 bases are shared with TRBD2. Germline V CDR1 and CDR2: MNHEY, SVGAGI. J gave up 4 bases and V 8 bases, and 8 bases lay outside the gene matches. The CDR3 consists of 14 residues. The CDR3 DNA reads as TGTGCCAGCGATAGAGCGGGAGAAGCAGATACGCAGTATTTT. Its translation: CASDRAGEADTQYF.

The chain is built from TRBV10-3 and TRBJ2-1; maybe TRBD2 (6 bases). The germline V gene encodes CDR1 ENHRY and CDR2 SYGVKD. CDR3 length: 16 amino acids. V was pared by 4 bases and J by 6 bases, with 19 bases between. CDR3: CAISAVAVSTPNEQFF. In DNA, the CDR3 is TGTGCCATCAGTGCGGTAGCGGTTTCGACACCCAATGAGCAGTTCTTC.

The rearrangement links TRBV9 to TRBJ2-1; D remains unclear. Germline CDR1 and CDR2: SGDLS and YYNGEE. The CDR3 runs to 13 residues. Trimming took off 2 bases at V and 7 bases at J, with 10 bases between the two ends. The CDR3 here is CASSVGFPNEQFF. The CDR3, as DNA: TGTGCCAGCAGCGTCGGTTTCCCAAATGAGCAGTTCTTC.

The chain couples TRBV9 to TRBJ2-3; 7 nucleotides agree with TRBD2. The CDR3 is 16 amino acids. V shed 2 bases and J 1 base; nucleotides not matched to a gene: 7. Germline V gene data show CDR1 as SGDLS and CDR2 as YYNGEE. CDR3 region: CASSVLAAGGTDTQYF. The CDR3 DNA reads TGTGCCAGCAGCGTTTTAGCGGCGGGGGGCACAGATACGCAGTATTTT. The full variable domain, its missing parts supplied by reference TRBV9 and TRBJ2-3, is DSGVTQTPKHLITATGQRVTLRCSPRSGDLSVYWYQQSLDQGLQFLIQYYNGEERAKGNILERFSAQQFPDLHSELNLSSLELGDSALYFCASSVLAAGGTDTQYFGPGTRLTVL.

This chain uses TRBV19 with TRBJ1-3; D might be TRBD1 (5 bases). The CDR3 runs 12 residues. Trimming pared 10 bases from V and 1 base from J, leaving 8 bases between. Looked up from germline, CDR1 is LNHDA and CDR2 is SQIVND (reference sequence). In DNA, the CDR3 is TGTGCCACCGGGGGGTCTGGAAACACCATATATTTT. It specifies CATGGSGNTIYF.

This chain joins TRBV10-3 and TRBJ2-7; the D gene could be TRBD1 or TRBD2 (5 bases each). Germline CDR1 and CDR2: ENHRY and SYGVKD. The CDR3 loop spans 13 amino acids. The V gene lost 6 bases and the J gene lost 6 bases, with 15 bases spanning the gap. The chain's CDR3 is CAIRRDHLSEQYF. DNA of the CDR3: TGTGCCATCAGACGGGACCACTTAAGCGAGCAGTACTTC.

This sequence joins TRBV7-8 and TRBJ2-7; weak D call: TRBD1 (5 bases). V was shortened by 4 bases and J by 3 bases, with 10 bases between the two germline ends. The germline CDR1 and CDR2 sequences are SGHVS and FQNEAQ. This CDR3 comprises 13 residues. The CDR3 here is CASSSTGRYEQYF. The DNA for the CDR3 is TGTGCCAGCAGCTCTACAGGCCGCTACGAGCAGTACTTC. Full variable domain (missing parts from reference TRBV7-8 and TRBJ2-7): GAGVSQSPRYKVAKRGQDVALRCDPISGHVSLFWYQQALGQGPEFLTYFQNEAQLDKSGLPSDRFFAERPEGSVSTLKIQRTQQEDSAVYLCASSSTGRYEQYFGPGTRLTVT.

This clone has a single count. The CDR3: CSAQLAGEARETQYF. As DNA, the CDR3 is TGCAGCGCCCAGTTAGCCGGAGAAGCTCGGGAGACCCAGTACTTC. The chain is built from TRBV29-1 and TRBJ2-5; D not certain. Trimming cost V 7 bases and J 5 bases, with 23 bases left between them. Germline CDR1 reads SQVTM; CDR2 reads ANQGSEA. The CDR3 is made up of 15 amino acids.